A single sample gave rise to the 26 T cell receptor beta chains below, sequenced in a study of shared clonotypes between healthy human individuals (dated by TCRdb to the early 2020s). Library prep was done by the immunoSEQ multiplex PCR assay. Not all clones reach the TCRdb copy of this immuneACCESS table, which keeps in-frame sequences only. Checked studies attribute under half of the gap to unresolved V genes and leave the rest unexplained. This sample lists around 2,000,000 clones; about 95% were detected once. The ten most abundant clones make up under 0.15% of the sample. Sequencing was performed on naive CD4+ T cells sorted from blood. The cell subset or site label of this sample denotes: CD45RA+ positively selected. The source is a man between 18 and 35 years old in good health.

CDR3 nucleotide sequence: TGTGCCAGCAGCTTTTCGAGGGAGGGCCTGTACGAGCAGTACTTC. This translates into CASSFSREGLYEQYF. This chain uses TRBV6-5 with TRBJ2-7; 7 bases are a match to TRBD2. Germline loops: CDR1 MNHEY, CDR2 SVGAGI. This CDR3 has 15 residues. Germline trimming cut 6 bases from V and 4 bases from J; bases unmatched to any gene: 12.

This rearrangement joins TRBV4-3 to TRBJ2-5; D may be TRBD1 (5 bases). Germline V gene sequence: CDR1 LGHNA, CDR2 YSLEER. V lost 3 bases, J lost 5 bases, and 13 bases lay in between. The CDR3 extends over 14 amino acids. The DNA of the CDR3 is TGCGCCAGCAGCCAGGACCTGGGGCGCGAGACCCAGTACTTC. Protein product: CASSQDLGRETQYF.

The chain couples TRBV7-2 to TRBJ2-5; tentative D call: TRBD2 (5 bases). CDR3 length: 14 residues. Trimming removed 3 bases at V and 5 bases at J, with 13 bases between. The germline CDR1 and CDR2 sequences are SGHTA and FQGNSA. The CDR3 DNA follows: TGTGCCAGCAGCTTCGAACTAGAGCGGGAGACCCAGTACTTC. Its protein is CASSFELERETQYF.

The V call is TRBV28, the J call TRBJ1-4; TRBD1 matches at 8 bases. V gave up 3 bases and J gave up 7 bases; unmatched junction bases: 7. Germline V gives CDR1 MDHEN, CDR2 SYDVKM. The CDR3 totals 15 residues. The CDR3: CASSLTGVAAEKLFF. The CDR3 region has the DNA TGTGCCAGCAGTTTGACAGGGGTGGCGGCTGAAAAACTGTTTTTT.

The chain uses TRBV28 and TRBJ2-1, with TRBD1 identical over 7 bases. Germline CDR1 and CDR2: MDHEN and SYDVKM. With V trimmed by 4 bases and J by 7 bases, 10 bases remained unmatched. The CDR3 covers 15 residues. The CDR3 DNA sequence: TGTGCCAGCAGTTCCTCAGACAGGGTCGGAAATGAGCAGTTCTTC. Translation: CASSSSDRVGNEQFF.

The J gene is TRBJ1-1, the V gene TRBV9; D is possibly TRBD1 (6 bases). From germline, CDR1 is SGDLS and CDR2 YYNGEE. The CDR3 runs 15 residues. Trimming took off 0 bases at V and 1 base at J, with 10 bases between the two ends. The CDR3 nucleotides read TGTGCCAGCAGCGTAGTTGGGGGGCGGAACACTGAAGCTTTCTTT. Amino acid sequence: CASSVVGGRNTEAFF.

The chain has TRBV5-1 and TRBJ1-1, with TRBD1 matching over 11 bases. The CDR3 sequence is 15 residues long. Germline V CDR1 and CDR2: SGHRS, YFSETQ. J was trimmed by 3 bases and V by 2 bases; bases with no gene match: 3. This CDR3 is CASSLRTGGYTEAFF. The CDR3 coding sequence is TGCGCCAGCAGCTTACGGACAGGGGGCTACACTGAAGCTTTCTTT.

V usage is TRBV21-1 and J usage is TRBJ2-7. TRBV21-1 is labeled a pseudogene. The CDR3 runs to 19 residues. In nucleotides, the CDR3 is TGTGCCAGCAGCAAACAATATTTTGTTTTCCAGGGAGAATTCTACGAGCAGTACTTC. This codes for CASSKQYFVFQGEFYEQYF.

The gene calls are TRBV10-1 and TRBJ2-7; 10 bases match TRBD1. The germline V gene has CDR1 WNHNN and CDR2 SYGVQD (reference sequence). J gave up 6 bases and V 5 bases, and 7 bases lay outside the gene matches. The CDR3 totals 14 residues. CDR3 DNA: TGCGCCAGCAGTTCAAGACAGGGGGCTAGCGAGCAGTACTTC. Translated, it gives CASSSRQGASEQYF.

The V gene is TRBV6-1, the J gene TRBJ1-2; tentative D call: TRBD1 (6 bases). The CDR3 is 16 residues long. Deletions cut 3 bases from V and 4 bases from J, with 18 bases between. Germline values: CDR1 MNHNS, CDR2 SASEGT. In DNA form, the CDR3 reads TGTGCCAGCAGTGACCGGAACGGGGGGCGTAGCTATGGCTACACCTTC. It translates to CASSDRNGGRSYGYTF.

The J gene is TRBJ1-1, the V gene TRBV7-6; D unresolved. The germline V gene has CDR1 SGHVS and CDR2 FNYEAQ. The ends were cut back, 0 bases at V and 0 bases at J, with 8 bases in the middle. This CDR3 contains 15 residues. CDR3 sequence: CASSLAQGLNTEAFF. CDR3 nucleotide sequence: TGTGCCAGCAGCTTAGCACAAGGCTTGAACACTGAAGCTTTCTTT.

The gene calls are TRBV11-3 and TRBJ2-1; weak D call: TRBD2 (6 bases). From germline, CDR1 is SGHNT and CDR2 YENEEA. The CDR3 sequence is 17 residues long. Deletions cut 5 bases from V and 2 bases from J, with 19 bases between. The DNA of the CDR3 is TGTGCCAGCAGCCTAAGGGTCGGGGGAGTCGCCTACAATGAGCAGTTCTTC. Encoded protein: CASSLRVGGVAYNEQFF.

This clone has only one observation. The chain is built from TRBV4-2 and TRBJ1-5, with 10 positions matching TRBD1. Germline V gene lookup returns CDR1 LGHNA and CDR2 YNFKEQ. The CDR3 is 16 residues long. With V trimmed by 1 base and J by 4 bases, 4 bases remained unmatched. The CDR3 reads CASSQVGTGDNQPQHF. The CDR3 DNA sequence: TGTGCCAGCAGCCAAGTAGGGACAGGGGATAATCAGCCCCAGCATTTT.

The chain uses TRBV10-2 and TRBJ1-5, with 9 bases matching TRBD1. Germline values: CDR1 WSHSY, CDR2 SAAADI. Losses at the gene ends were 0 bases for V and 7 bases for J; bases not matched to a gene: 10. The CDR3 covers 17 residues. The CDR3 sequence: CASSESQVTGGEQPQHF. In nucleotides, the CDR3 is TGCGCCAGCAGTGAGTCGCAAGTGACAGGGGGTGAACAGCCCCAGCATTTT.

The chain couples TRBV6-5 to TRBJ1-2; 9 positions agree with TRBD1. CDR1 and CDR2 (germline): MNHEY, SVGAGI. The CDR3 has 15 residues. V dropped 6 bases and J dropped 3; count of bases not matched to a gene: 8. This CDR3 is CASRQTGGADYGYTF. The CDR3 DNA sequence: TGTGCCAGCAGACAAACAGGGGGCGCGGACTATGGCTACACCTTC.

This clone was recorded once. The chain employs TRBV4-1 and TRBJ1-2; D not resolved. Germline lookup yields CDR1 MGHRA and CDR2 YSYEKL. This CDR3 is 16 amino acids long. V was shortened by 3 bases and J by 4 bases, with 18 bases between the two germline ends. The CDR3 region is CASSQPRKGSFYGYTF. The CDR3, as DNA: TGCGCCAGCAGCCAGCCCCGGAAGGGAAGCTTCTATGGCTACACCTTC.

This clone showed up just once. V and J are TRBV7-2 and TRBJ1-2; D is unclear. The CDR3 is 14 amino acids. The V gene lost 1 base and the J gene lost 4 bases, with 10 bases spanning the gap. Per the germline V gene, CDR1 is SGHTA and CDR2 is FQGNSA. The CDR3 bases are TGTGCCAGCAGCTTAGGAGGACGGCTCTATGGCTACACCTTC. Translation gives CASSLGGRLYGYTF.

The genes are TRBV5-1 and TRBJ2-3, with a possible D match to TRBD1 (5 bases). The CDR3 loop spans 16 amino acids. V lost 4 bases to trimming and J lost 2 bases, with 17 bases between them. Germline V gene data show CDR1 as SGHRS and CDR2 as YFSETQ. CDR3 sequence reads: CASSLGVQGSTDTQYF. DNA of the CDR3: TGCGCCAGCAGCCTAGGTGTGCAGGGATCCACAGATACGCAGTATTTT. The full variable domain, in which reference TRBV5-1 and TRBJ2-3 provide the parts outside the CDR3, is KAGVTQTPRYLIKTRGQQVTLSCSPISGHRSVSWYQQTPGQGLQFLFEYFSETQRNKGNFPGRFSGRQFSNSRSEMNVSTLELGDSALYLCASSLGVQGSTDTQYFGPGTRLTVL.

To note about this clone: A read error may produce the germline difference seen at one junction end. The V and J genes are TRBV7-7 and TRBJ1-4; D uncertain. CDR1 is SSHAT, CDR2 FNYEAQ, per germline (reference sequence). This CDR3 is 15 amino acids long. Here the CDR3 DNA reads TGTGCTAGCAGCCTCGGAGGGAGCACTAATGAAAAACTGTTTTTT. It encodes CASSLGGSTNEKLFF.

V usage is TRBV6-1 and J usage is TRBJ1-1; possible D gene TRBD1, 5 bases. Deletions cut 4 bases from V and 4 bases from J, with 10 bases between. This CDR3 is built from 13 residues. Per germline, CDR1 MNHNS and CDR2 SASEGT. CDR3: CASSGGRGTEAFF. The CDR3 DNA reads TGTGCCAGCAGTGGGGGGAGAGGCACTGAAGCTTTCTTT.

The CDR3 DNA reads TGTGCCAGCTCACCAGAGACCCAGTACTTC. Its protein is CASSPETQYF. The gene calls are TRBV18 and TRBJ2-5, with no clear D. V was cut by 2 bases and J by 5 bases, with 0 bases left in between. CDR1 KGHSH and CDR2 LQKENI come from the germline V gene. This CDR3 has 10 residues. The entire variable domain, with the rest obtained from reference TRBV18 and TRBJ2-5, is as follows: NAGVMQNPRHLVRRRGQEARLRCSPMKGHSHVYWYRQLPEEGLKFMVYLQKENIIDESGMPKERFSAEFPKEGPSILRIQQVVRGDSAAYFCASSPETQYFGPGTRLLVL.

The chain joins TRBV4-1 to TRBJ1-5; no reliable D call. Per germline, CDR1 MGHRA and CDR2 YSYEKL. The V end was cut by 0 bases, the J end by 0 bases, with 9 bases between. This CDR3 region has 16 residues. The CDR3 DNA reads as TGCGCCAGCAGCCAAGACTTTGAGTTTAGCAATCAGCCCCAGCATTTT. Residues: CASSQDFEFSNQPQHF.

Only one count was recorded for this clone. CDR3 bases: TGTGCCAGCAGCTTAAGGGGCGGAAGCTCCTACAATGAGCAGTTCTTC. Translating it yields CASSLRGGSSYNEQFF. This rearrangement joins TRBV7-2 to TRBJ2-1, with a tentative D call TRBD1 (5 bases). V shed 2 bases and J shed 0 bases, with 11 bases lying between them. The CDR3 is 16 amino acids. Germline CDR1 is SGHTA and CDR2 is FQGNSA.

This clone has only one observation. This chain links TRBV7-2 with TRBJ2-7; 9 bases are a match to TRBD2. From germline, CDR1 is SGHTA and CDR2 FQGNSA. J lost 4 bases, V lost 2 bases, and 6 bases had no gene match. The CDR3 length is 15 residues. CDR3 amino acids: CASSLRASGIYEQYF. CDR3 nucleotides: TGTGCCAGCAGCTTAAGGGCTAGCGGGATTTACGAGCAGTACTTC.

The chain combines TRBV30 with TRBJ1-2; 8 bases map to TRBD1. V lost 3 bases and J lost 8; bases outside the gene matches: 8. The CDR3 contains 13 residues. Per germline, CDR1 GTSNPN and CDR2 SVGIG (reference sequence). CDR3 loop: CAWSRQGLWGYTF. As DNA, the CDR3 is TGTGCCTGGAGCCGACAGGGGCTCTGGGGCTACACCTTC.

The J gene is TRBJ2-1, the V gene TRBV29-1, with D possibly matching TRBD1 (5 bases). Germline CDR1 and CDR2: SQVTM and ANQGSEA. Trimming stripped 4 bases from V and 0 bases from J, with 13 bases between. The CDR3 runs 15 residues. In nucleotides, the CDR3 is TGCAGCGTTGGATCAGGGCTGAGCTCCTACAATGAGCAGTTCTTC. Translation: CSVGSGLSSYNEQFF.